A single sample gave rise to the 17 T cell receptor beta chains below, sequenced in a study of control samples from healthy donors and cancer patients. The method was immunoSEQ multiplex PCR; TCRdb's version includes in-frame clones alone and lacks a portion of them. The sample consists of about 180,000 clones, 90% of them appearing once. What was sequenced was blood. The receptors derive from a woman between 50 and 59 years old in good health.

V usage is TRBV25-1 and J usage is TRBJ1-4; perhaps TRBD1 as D (6 bases). Germline V lookup: CDR1 MGHDK, CDR2 SYGVNS. The CDR3 consists of 15 residues. The germline V and J ends were trimmed by 5 bases and 5 bases, with 15 bases remaining between them. The CDR3 is CASSPGEVRNEKLFF. Here the CDR3 DNA reads TGTGCCAGCAGTCCAGGGGAGGTACGGAATGAAAAACTGTTTTTT. The full variable domain, its missing parts supplied by reference TRBV25-1 and TRBJ1-4, is EADIYQTPRYLVIGTGKKITLECSQTMGHDKMYWYQQDPGMELHLIHYSYGVNSTEKGDLSSESTVSRIRTEHFPLTLESARPSHTSQYLCASSPGEVRNEKLFFGSGTQLSVL.

The chain carries TRBV7-8 and TRBJ2-1; 7 bases are shared with TRBD2. CDR3 length: 14 amino acids. Unmatched junction bases numbered 3, after V lost 0 bases and J lost 7 bases. Germline V gene lookup returns CDR1 SGHVS and CDR2 FQNEAQ. The CDR3 is CASSLALAANEQFF. The CDR3, as DNA: TGTGCCAGCAGCTTAGCTCTAGCGGCAAATGAGCAGTTCTTC.

The genes are TRBV9 and TRBJ2-5; D may correspond to TRBD1 or TRBD2 (5 bases each). Per germline, CDR1 SGDLS and CDR2 YYNGEE. The germline V and J ends were trimmed by 0 bases and 1 base, with 19 bases remaining between them. This CDR3 contains 18 residues. CDR3 DNA: TGTGCCAGCAGCGTAGGGGCCGGGGCAACAATCTTCCAAGAGACCCAGTACTTC. Protein sequence: CASSVGAGATIFQETQYF.

V is TRBV7-2 and J is TRBJ1-5; tentative D call: TRBD1 (5 bases). V gave up 5 bases and J gave up 2 bases, with 16 bases separating them. The CDR3 covers 16 residues. Looked up from germline, CDR1 is SGHTA and CDR2 is FQGNSA. The CDR3 reads CASSPQTGRGNQPQHF. CDR3 DNA: TGTGCCAGCAGCCCACAAACCGGCAGGGGCAATCAGCCCCAGCATTTT.

In nucleotides, the CDR3 is TGTGCCAGCAGCTCGGGCAGCTCTGGGGCCAACGTCCTGACTTTC. This translates into CASSSGSSGANVLTF. This chain joins TRBV7-3 and TRBJ2-6; D remains unclear. Germline values: CDR1 SGHTA, CDR2 FQGTGA. The CDR3 sequence is 15 residues long. Trimming stripped 4 bases from V and 0 bases from J, with 7 bases between.

This chain uses TRBV29-1 with TRBJ1-2, with a possible D match to TRBD1 (6 bases). The germline V gene encodes CDR1 SQVTM and CDR2 ANQGSEA. The CDR3 covers 14 residues. Trimming took 2 bases from V and 3 from J, leaving 13 bases between them. CDR3 DNA sequence: TGCAGCGTTGAACGGGGGCTGGTGGACTATGGCTACACCTTC. Translating it yields CSVERGLVDYGYTF.

This chain connects TRBV2 to TRBJ1-1; TRBD1 might be the D (5 bases). Trimming left V 4 bases short and J 0 bases short, with 6 bases between. Germline values: CDR1 SNHLY, CDR2 FYNNEI. The CDR3 loop spans 13 amino acids. As DNA, the CDR3 is TGTGCCAGCAGTGTAGGGGTGAACACTGAAGCTTTCTTT. Its protein is CASSVGVNTEAFF.

The rearrangement joins TRBV28 to TRBJ2-7, with 9 bases fitting TRBD1. The length of the CDR3 is 14 residues. V gave up 6 bases and J gave up 5 bases; unmatched junction bases: 8. Germline V gene lookup returns CDR1 MDHEN and CDR2 SYDVKM. For the CDR3, the DNA is TGTGCCAGCAGCCGCCGGGACAGGGTGGACGAGCAGTACTTC. Its protein is CASSRRDRVDEQYF.

V usage is TRBV5-8 and J usage is TRBJ1-1, with D perhaps matching TRBD1 (6 bases). V shed 4 bases and J shed 0 bases, with 16 bases lying between them. Germline CDR1 SGHTS, CDR2 YDEGEE. The CDR3 is 16 amino acids. The CDR3 sequence: CASSNLDSPMNTEAFF. CDR3 sequence (DNA): TGTGCCAGCAGCAACCTGGACAGCCCTATGAACACTGAAGCTTTCTTT.

This clone occurred a few times. The rearrangement joins TRBV6-6 to TRBJ2-1, with no clear D. CDR3 size: 16 residues. Germline CDR1 is MNHNY and CDR2 is SVGAGI (reference sequence). V dropped 6 bases and J dropped 5 bases, with 20 bases sitting between them. Here the CDR3 DNA reads TGTGCCAGCAGCATGACGCCCGTGACAAGACACAATGAGCAGTTCTTC. As protein: CASSMTPVTRHNEQFF.

Only one count was recorded for this clone. This chain connects TRBV12-3 or TRBV12-4 to TRBJ2-7; weak D call: TRBD1 (5 bases). V dropped 1 base and J dropped 4 bases, with 8 bases sitting between them. The CDR3 contains 13 residues. The CDR3 DNA is TGTGCCAGCAGTTTAGTACAGGTATACGAGCAGTACTTC. Translating gives CASSLVQVYEQYF.

The chain links TRBV6-2 or TRBV6-3 to TRBJ1-5; tentatively, D is TRBD1 (5 bases). This CDR3 spans 18 amino acids. The germline V gene encodes CDR1 MNHEY and CDR2 SVGEGT. Trimming pared 5 bases from V and 1 base from J, leaving 21 bases between. In DNA form, the CDR3 reads TGTGCCAGCAGTGGGGTCCGAGGGCAGGGAGAAAGCAATCAGCCCCAGCATTTT. Protein product: CASSGVRGQGESNQPQHF.

This clone was observed once. The V and J genes are TRBV28 and TRBJ2-7; D unclear. CDR1 is MDHEN, CDR2 SYDVKM, per germline. The V end lost 5 bases, the J end lost 6 bases, and 11 bases lay between the germline ends. The CDR3 runs to 12 residues. The CDR3 region has the DNA TGTGCCAGCAGTCCTATCATAGGCGAGCAGTACTTC. Amino acids: CASSPIIGEQYF.

The chain employs TRBV5-1 and TRBJ2-5; no clear D gene. The germline V gene encodes CDR1 SGHRS and CDR2 YFSETQ. The germline V and J ends were trimmed by 4 bases and 2 bases, with 9 bases remaining between them. The CDR3 sequence is 13 residues long. The chain's CDR3 is CASSTDWQETQYF. The DNA for the CDR3 is TGCGCCAGCAGCACAGACTGGCAAGAGACCCAGTACTTC.

This clone was detected once. This chain joins TRBV5-4 and TRBJ2-5; 8 nucleotides align to TRBD2. Germline V gene sequence: CDR1 SGHNT, CDR2 YYREEE (reference sequence). The V and J ends lost 4 bases and 3 bases, in that order; junction bases with no gene match: 5. The CDR3 runs to 14 residues. The CDR3 nucleotides are TGTGCCAGCAGCGGAGGCGGGGGGAAAGAGACCCAGTACTTC. As protein: CASSGGGGKETQYF.

The chain recombines TRBV20-1 with TRBJ2-3; D is ambiguous. The CDR3 has 11 residues. V lost 6 bases to trimming and J lost 4 bases, with 8 bases between them. CDR1 is DFQATT and CDR2 is SNEGSKA in the germline V gene (reference sequence). CDR3: CSALDPDTQYF. The CDR3 nucleotides read TGCAGTGCGTTGGACCCAGATACGCAGTATTTT.

The rearrangement joins TRBV5-5 to TRBJ2-3; tentatively, D is TRBD1 or TRBD2 (5 bases each). Germline CDR1 is SGHKS and CDR2 is YYEKEE (reference sequence). This CDR3 spans 13 amino acids. Between the trimmed V and J ends, which lost 4 bases and 6 bases, there was a span of 12 bases. CDR3 sequence reads: CASSPRRGDTQYF. In DNA form, the CDR3 reads TGTGCCAGCAGCCCCCGCCGGGGCGATACGCAGTATTTT. The full variable domain, in which reference TRBV5-5 and TRBJ2-3 provide the parts outside the CDR3, is DAGVTQSPTHLIKTRGQQVTLRCSPISGHKSVSWYQQVLGQGPQFIFQYYEKEERGRGNFPDRFSARQFPNYSSELNVNALLLGDSALYLCASSPRRGDTQYFGPGTRLTVL.